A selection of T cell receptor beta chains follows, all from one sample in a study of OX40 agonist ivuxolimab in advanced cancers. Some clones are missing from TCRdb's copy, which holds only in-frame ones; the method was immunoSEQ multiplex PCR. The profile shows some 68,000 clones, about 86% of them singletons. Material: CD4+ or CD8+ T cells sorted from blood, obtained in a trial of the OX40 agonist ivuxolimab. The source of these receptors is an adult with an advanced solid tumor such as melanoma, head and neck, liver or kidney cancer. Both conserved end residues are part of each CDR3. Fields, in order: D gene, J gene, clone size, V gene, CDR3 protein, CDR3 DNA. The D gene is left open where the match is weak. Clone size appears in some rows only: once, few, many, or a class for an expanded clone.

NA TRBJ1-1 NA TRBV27 CASSLLRVGRGTEAFF TGTGCCAGCAGTTTACTTCGGGTAGGTCGGGGCACTGAAGCTTTCTTT
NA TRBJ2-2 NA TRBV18 CASSPLADHTGELFF TGTGCCAGCTCACCACTAGCGGACCACACCGGGGAGCTGTTTTTT
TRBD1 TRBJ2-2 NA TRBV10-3 CAIRGQGAGTGELFF TGTGCCATCAGGGGACAGGGGGCAGGAACCGGGGAGCTGTTTTTT
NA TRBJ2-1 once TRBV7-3 CASSRVGVDEQFF TGTGCCAGCAGCCGGGTAGGTGTCGATGAGCAGTTCTTC
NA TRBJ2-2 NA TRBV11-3 CASSTLRTGELFF TGTGCCAGCAGCACCCTCCGAACCGGGGAGCTGTTTTTT
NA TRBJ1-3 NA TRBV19 CASSRQSSGNTIYF TGTGCCAGTAGCAGACAGAGCTCTGGAAACACCATATATTTT
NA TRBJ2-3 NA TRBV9 CASSSLGGGGTDTQYF TGTGCCAGCAGCTCCCTAGGGGGGGGAGGAACAGATACGCAGTATTTT
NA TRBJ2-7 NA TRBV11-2 CASSSGFTYEQYF TGTGCCAGCAGCTCAGGGTTTACCTACGAGCAGTACTTC
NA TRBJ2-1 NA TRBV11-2 CASRTVGGYNEQFF TGTGCCAGCAGAACCGTGGGAGGCTACAATGAGCAGTTCTTC
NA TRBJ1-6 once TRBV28 CASRLTGMHSPLHF TGTGCCAGCAGACTTACAGGGATGCATTCACCCCTCCACTTT
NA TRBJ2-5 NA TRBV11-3 CASSLGRQAETQYF TGTGCCAGCAGCTTAGGAAGACAGGCAGAGACCCAGTACTTC
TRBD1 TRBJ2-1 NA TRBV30 CAWSVTGGRGEQFF TGTGCCTGGAGTGTAACAGGGGGCCGTGGTGAGCAGTTCTTC
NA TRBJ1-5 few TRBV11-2 CASSDNHNQPQHF TGTGCCAGCAGTGACAATCACAATCAGCCCCAGCATTTT
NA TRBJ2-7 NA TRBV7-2 CASSLDGQGLYEQYF TGTGCCAGCAGCTTAGATGGGCAGGGACTTTACGAGCAGTACTTC
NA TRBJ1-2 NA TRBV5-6 CASSLASAGGYTF TGTGCCAGCAGCTTGGCGTCGGCAGGGGGCTACACCTTC
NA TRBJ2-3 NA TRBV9 CALRDGGDTQYF TGTGCCCTCCGGGACGGAGGAGATACGCAGTATTTT
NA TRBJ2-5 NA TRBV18 CASTSLGEQETQYF TGTGCCAGCACTTCGCTAGGGGAACAAGAGACCCAGTACTTC
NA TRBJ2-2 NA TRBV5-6 CASSWTWGNTGELFF TGTGCCAGCAGCTGGACATGGGGAAACACCGGGGAGCTGTTTTTT
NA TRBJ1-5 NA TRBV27 CASSGRWDGPNQPQHF TGTGCCAGCAGTGGGCGGTGGGACGGCCCGAATCAGCCCCAGCATTTT
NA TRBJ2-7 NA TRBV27 CASSVTGRDEQYF TGTGCCAGCAGTGTGACAGGGAGGGACGAGCAGTACTTC
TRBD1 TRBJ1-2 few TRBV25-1 CASSEKGTGYTYGYTF TGTGCCAGCAGCGAAAAGGGGACAGGGTATACCTATGGCTACACCTTC
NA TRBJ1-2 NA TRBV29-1 CSVEGGQRGGYTF TGCAGCGTTGAAGGCGGGCAACGCGGTGGCTACACCTTC
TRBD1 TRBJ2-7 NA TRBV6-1 CASSEPPRGHYEQYF TGTGCCAGCAGTGAACCCCCCAGGGGGCACTACGAGCAGTACTTC
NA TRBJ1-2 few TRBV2 CASTRGNYGYTF TGTGCCAGCACGAGGGGCAACTATGGCTACACCTTC
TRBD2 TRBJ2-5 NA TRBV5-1 CASSLESSGHQETQYF TGCGCCAGCAGCTTGGAATCTAGCGGCCACCAAGAGACCCAGTACTTC
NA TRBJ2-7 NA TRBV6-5 CASRDFTYEQYF TGTGCCAGCAGGGACTTCACCTACGAGCAGTACTTC
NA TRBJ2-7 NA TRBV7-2 CASSLSGYEQYF TGTGCCAGCAGCTTATCGGGGTACGAGCAGTACTTC
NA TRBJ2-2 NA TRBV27 CASSTRNTGELFF TGTGCCAGCAGTACCCGAAACACCGGGGAGCTGTTTTTT
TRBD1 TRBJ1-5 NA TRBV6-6 CASRGRTGENQPQHF TGTGCCAGCAGGGGAAGGACAGGGGAAAATCAGCCCCAGCATTTT
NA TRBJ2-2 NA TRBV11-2 CASSFPGTRELFF TGTGCCAGCAGCTTTCCGGGGACCAGGGAGCTGTTTTTT
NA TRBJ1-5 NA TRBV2 CASSTMGDSNQPQHF TGTGCCAGCAGTACAATGGGGGATAGCAATCAGCCCCAGCATTTT
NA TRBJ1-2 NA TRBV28 CASSLRDYGYTF TGTGCCAGCAGTTTACGGGACTATGGCTACACCTTC
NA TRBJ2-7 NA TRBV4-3 CASSQDGSLYEQYF TGCGCCAGCAGCCAAGACGGGAGTCTCTACGAGCAGTACTTC
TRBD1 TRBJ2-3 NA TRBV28 CASSTRDRGRIDTQYF TGTGCCAGCAGTACCCGGGACAGGGGGCGGATAGATACGCAGTATTTT
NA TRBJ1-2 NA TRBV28 CASSSAGGGYGYTF TGTGCCAGCAGTTCTGCGGGGGGTGGCTATGGCTACACCTTC
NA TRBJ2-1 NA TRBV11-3 CASSPDIFSYNEQFF TGTGCCAGCAGCCCTGACATATTCTCCTACAATGAGCAGTTCTTC
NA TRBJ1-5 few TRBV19 CASTATEQPQHF TGTGCCAGTACCGCAACTGAGCAGCCCCAGCATTTT
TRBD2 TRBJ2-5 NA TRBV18 CASSPLTSGETQYF TGTGCCAGCTCACCGTTGACTAGCGGGGAGACCCAGTACTTC
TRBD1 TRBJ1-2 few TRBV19 CASTRDRGYGYTF TGTGCCAGTACCCGGGACAGGGGCTATGGCTACACCTTC
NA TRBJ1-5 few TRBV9 CASSAGSAGQPQHF TGTGCCAGCAGCGCTGGAAGTGCGGGTCAGCCCCAGCATTTT
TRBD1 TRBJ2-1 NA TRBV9 CASSAGTGVYNEQFF TGTGCCAGCAGCGCGGGGACAGGGGTGTACAATGAGCAGTTCTTC
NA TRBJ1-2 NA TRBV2 CASSEGHGTPFYYGYTF TGTGCCAGCAGTGAAGGCCACGGGACACCCTTTTACTATGGCTACACCTTC
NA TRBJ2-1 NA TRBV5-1 CASSFSGWDAPNEQFF TGCGCCAGCAGCTTTTCGGGCTGGGACGCCCCCAATGAGCAGTTCTTC
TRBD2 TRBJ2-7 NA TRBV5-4 CASSNRGKLAGEQYF TGTGCCAGCAGCAACAGGGGAAAACTAGCGGGCGAGCAGTACTTC
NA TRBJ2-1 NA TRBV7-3 CASSLGLAGEQFF TGTGCCAGCAGCTTAGGTCTGGCGGGTGAGCAGTTCTTC
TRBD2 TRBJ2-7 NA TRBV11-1 CASTPQREGAPPYEQYF TGTGCCAGCACCCCACAGCGGGAGGGCGCCCCTCCCTACGAGCAGTACTTC
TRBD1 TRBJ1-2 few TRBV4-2 CASSQDTDRDSGYTF TGTGCCAGCAGCCAAGACACGGACAGGGATAGCGGCTACACCTTC